These 25 T cell receptor gamma chains originate from one sample sequenced in a study of gamma-delta chains in newborns, infants, children. TCRdb reanalysed the reads with CATT. The sample has 1,300 to 1,500 gamma-chain clones; over 3% are singletons. What was sequenced was blood. All receptors come from a child who was a newborn, infant or young child, either healthy, febrile or measles-vaccinated (not recorded which).

This clone showed up just a few times. A much larger clone is a single base away; this may be a read error. V gene TRGV9 combines with J gene TRGJP. Germline CDR1 and CDR2: GITISATS and ISYDGTV (reference sequence). The CDR3 length is 17 residues. Germline trimming cut 0 bases from V and 7 bases from J; bases unmatched to any gene: 6. The CDR3, as DNA: TGTGCCTTGTGGGAGGTGCGTTGGGAGTTGGGCAAAAAAATCAAGGTATTT. Translated: CALWEVRWELGKKIKVF.

With respect to this clone: TCRdb attributes to this sequence the protein of a much larger clone, which differs from the DNA translation at residue 10; a read error is likely, and the protein displayed is translated from the DNA. The CDR3 loop reads CATWDSSDWTKTF. DNA for the CDR3: TGTGCCACCTGGGACAGTAGTGATTGGACCAAGACGTTT. The V gene is TRGV3, the J gene TRGJP2. Germline lookup yields CDR1 VTNTFY and CDR2 YDVSTARD (reference sequence). The CDR3 totals 13 residues.

A word on this clone: Additional DNA sequences in this sample encode the identical CDR3. In nucleotides, the CDR3 is TGTGCCACCTGGGTTGGCCACGGGAAACTCTTT. As protein: CATWVGHGKLF. The rearrangement joins TRGV4 to TRGJ1 or TRGJ2. Germline CDR1 and CDR2: EGSTGY and YDSYTSSV. This CDR3 has 11 amino acids. V was pared by 5 bases and J by 12 bases, with 10 bases of the junction left unmatched.

By frequency in the sample, this clone is medium-sized. The V gene is TRGV8, the J gene TRGJ1 or TRGJ2. The CDR3 length is 14 residues. CDR1 and CDR2 from the germline V gene are VENAVY and YDSYNSRV. V was pared by 0 bases and J by 0 bases, with 2 bases of the junction left unmatched. CDR3 sequence (DNA): TGTGCCACCTGGGATAGGCCGAATTATTATAAGAAACTCTTT. It yields the protein CATWDRPNYYKKLF.

This clone was seen more than once but under ten times. With only one base between it and a far larger clone, this is likely a read error. The CDR3: CATWGGHYKKLF. CDR3 sequence (DNA): TGTGCCACCTGGGGTGGGCATTATAAGAAACTCTTT. The rearrangement uses TRGV4 and TRGJ1 or TRGJ2. The CDR3 consists of 12 residues. Germline lookup yields CDR1 EGSTGY and CDR2 YDSYTSSV.

Worth noting for this clone: TCRdb pairs this DNA with a much larger clone's protein that differs at residue 7, likely a read error; the protein shown was translated from the DNA. V gene TRGV9 combines with J gene TRGJP. Germline V gene data show CDR1 as GITISATS and CDR2 as ISYDGTV (reference sequence). The CDR3 totals 13 residues. The junction had 6 bases not matched to a gene; V was cut back by 3 bases and J by 16 bases. CDR3 nucleotide sequence: TGTGCCTTGTGGGAGTTGAGTAAAAAAATCAAGGTATTT. Translated, it gives CALWELSKKIKVF.

This clone turned up a few times. V gene TRGV9 combines with J gene TRGJ1 or TRGJ2. Germline V gene data show CDR1 as GITISATS and CDR2 as ISYDGTV (reference sequence). This CDR3 has 15 residues. Germline trimming cut 0 bases from V and 1 base from J; bases unmatched to any gene: 6. The DNA of the CDR3 is TGTGCCTTGTGGGAGGTGCGGGGAAATTATTATAAGAAACTCTTT. This sequence encodes CALWEVRGNYYKKLF.

In the case of this clone: TCRdb pairs this DNA with a much larger clone's protein that differs at residue 14, likely a read error; the protein shown was translated from the DNA. This chain uses TRGV9 with TRGJP. CDR3 size: 16 residues. The germline V gene has CDR1 GITISATS and CDR2 ISYDGTV (reference sequence). CDR3 sequence reads: CALWEYVELGKKIRVF. The CDR3 bases are TGTGCCTTGTGGGAGTACGTAGAGTTGGGCAAAAAAATCAGGGTATTT.

This clone is judged medium-sized. The chain is built from TRGV4 and TRGJP1. V dropped 2 bases and J dropped 0; count of bases not matched to a gene: 9. This CDR3 has 17 residues. Germline CDR1 EGSTGY, CDR2 YDSYTSSV. The CDR3 DNA reads as TGTGCCACCTGGGATGAGGGGAGATATACCACTGGTTGGTTCAAGATATTT. This encodes CATWDEGRYTTGWFKIF.

On this clone: The protein TCRdb lists belongs to a much larger clone and differs from this DNA's translation at residue 13, which points to a read error; the protein shown is made from the DNA. The V gene is TRGV9, the J gene TRGJP. CDR1 and CDR2 from the germline V gene are GITISATS and ISYDGTV (reference sequence). The CDR3 length is 16 residues. The CDR3 DNA reads TGTGCCTTGTGGGAGGTGCGGGAGTTGGGCAAAAAAGTCAAGGTATTT. This encodes CALWEVRELGKKVKVF.

To note about this clone: Sequence at one end of the junction differs from germline and may be a read error. The genes are TRGV9 and TRGJP. CDR3 length equals 16 residues. Germline assignment: CDR1 GITISATS and CDR2 ISYDGTV (reference sequence). The CDR3 DNA sequence: TGTGCCTTGTGGGAGGTCCCGGAGTTGGGCAAAAAAATCATGGTATTT. Translating gives CALWEVPELGKKIMVF.

By its share, this clone is medium-sized. CDR3 in amino acids: CALWEVHGLGKKIKVF. CDR3 sequence (DNA): TGTGCCTTGTGGGAGGTGCACGGGTTGGGCAAAAAAATCAAGGTATTT. The chain joins TRGV9 to TRGJP. Trimming took 0 bases from V and 9 from J; bases not matched to a gene: 5. CDR3 length: 16 residues. Germline loops: CDR1 GITISATS, CDR2 ISYDGTV (reference sequence).

This clone was seen more than once but under ten times. A read error may be the cause here, since a much bigger clone is one base away. Other DNA sequences of this sample code for an identical CDR3. This chain uses TRGV8 with TRGJ1 or TRGJ2. The V gene's germline CDR1 is VENAVY and CDR2 YDSYNSRV. There are 12 residues in the CDR3. The ends lost 0 bases at V and 7 bases at J; junction bases unmatched: 3. The CDR3 coding sequence is TGTGCCACCTGGGATAGGGGGTATAAGAAACTCTTT. This translates into CATWDRGYKKLF.

About this clone: A much larger clone lies one base from this, so it may be a read error. The chain carries TRGV4 and TRGJ1 or TRGJ2. Germline V gene lookup returns CDR1 EGSTGY and CDR2 YDSYTSSV. The length of the CDR3 is 12 residues. CDR3 sequence reads: CATWGGLYKKLF. CDR3 DNA sequence: TGTGCCACCTGGGGTGGGCTCTATAAGAAACTCTTT.

With respect to this clone: This may stem from a read error, because a much larger clone lies one nucleotide away. V gene TRGV9 combines with J gene TRGJ1 or TRGJ2. This CDR3 has 10 residues. Germline lookup yields CDR1 GITISATS and CDR2 ISYDGTV (reference sequence). CDR3 nucleotide sequence: TGTGCCGTGTGGGAGGATAAGAAACTCTTT. It encodes CAVWEDKKLF.

This clone was detected a few times. At one of its ends the junction is not consistent with the germline gene, which may arise from a read error. The chain is built from TRGV9 and TRGJP. Per the germline V gene, CDR1 is GITISATS and CDR2 is ISYDGTV (reference sequence). The CDR3 sequence is 17 residues long. CDR3 protein: CALWEVHVELDKKIKVF. The CDR3 DNA follows: TGTGCCTTGTGGGAGGTGCACGTCGAGTTGGACAAAAAAATCAAGGTATTT.

As regards this clone: The translation of this DNA and the TCRdb protein of a much larger clone differ at residue 5, probably owing to a read error; the protein shown here is translated from the DNA. Within the sample, other DNA sequences also encode this same CDR3. The rearrangement joins TRGV9 to TRGJP. After removal of 5 bases from V and 4 bases from J, the junction contained 5 bases not matched to a gene. CDR1 and CDR2 (germline): GITISATS, ISYDGTV (reference sequence). This CDR3 is built from 16 residues. CDR3 residues: CALWGAQELGKKIKVF. CDR3 DNA sequence: TGTGCCTTGTGGGGGGCACAAGAGTTGGGCAAAAAAATCAAGGTATTT.

Judged by abundance, this clone is medium-sized. V usage is TRGV9 and J usage is TRGJP. Looked up from germline, CDR1 is GITISATS and CDR2 is ISYDGTV (reference sequence). The J segment lost 8 bases and the V segment lost 0 bases, leaving 7 bases of the junction unmatched. This CDR3 contains 17 residues. The CDR3 reads CALWEVQEKLGKKIKVF. CDR3 nucleotide sequence: TGTGCCTTGTGGGAGGTGCAAGAGAAGTTGGGCAAAAAAATCAAGGTATTT.

This clone has just a few counts. For this DNA, TCRdb reports the protein of a much larger clone, which diverges at residue 5, most likely from a read error; the protein presented here is translated directly from the DNA. The chain joins TRGV9 to TRGJ1 or TRGJ2. Germline CDR1 GITISATS, CDR2 ISYDGTV (reference sequence). The CDR3 is made up of 14 amino acids. The CDR3 bases are TGTGCCTTGTGGAAGGTGCCGAAAAGTTATAAGAAACTCTTT. Residues: CALWKVPKSYKKLF.

To note about this clone: Given a far larger clone just one base away, this is likely a sequencing read error. This sample also contains other DNA sequences that code for the same CDR3. CDR3 amino acids: CALWELGKKIKVF. The CDR3 DNA reads as TGTGCCTTGTGGGAGTTGGGCAAGAAAATCAAGGTATTT. The chain recombines TRGV9 with TRGJP. In germline, CDR1 is GITISATS, CDR2 ISYDGTV (reference sequence). The CDR3 has 13 residues.

As to this clone: One end of the junction is discordant with germline, which a read error may explain. The rearrangement joins TRGV9 to TRGJP. The germline gives CDR1 GITISATS, CDR2 ISYDGTV (reference sequence). The CDR3 consists of 16 residues. The CDR3 DNA reads as TGTGCCTTGTGGGAGGTGACCGAGTTGGGCAGAAAAATCAAGGTATTT. Translated, it gives CALWEVTELGRKIKVF.

This clone is medium-sized within its sample. The same CDR3 can be traced to other DNA sequences in this sample. The V call is TRGV9, the J call TRGJP. Germline V gives CDR1 GITISATS, CDR2 ISYDGTV (reference sequence). The CDR3 consists of 17 residues. V dropped 0 bases and J dropped 7; count of bases not matched to a gene: 6. The chain's CDR3 is CALWEVSGELGKKIKVF. The CDR3 DNA follows: TGTGCCTTGTGGGAGGTGTCCGGGGAGTTGGGCAAAAAAATCAAGGTATTT.

Worth noting for this clone: One base separates it from a far larger clone, so it is likely a read error. Other DNA variants within this sample encode the same CDR3. The chain carries TRGV9 and TRGJP. This CDR3 contains 17 residues. CDR1 is GITISATS, CDR2 ISYDGTV, per germline (reference sequence). Here the CDR3 DNA reads TGTGCCCTGTGGGAGGACCCGCGGGAGTTGGGCAAAAAAATCAAGGTATTT. This sequence encodes CALWEDPRELGKKIKVF.

This clone was observed a few times. A much more abundant neighbour one base away suggests this may be a read error. In the same sample, other DNA sequences code for this CDR3. The chain combines TRGV9 with TRGJP. Germline assignment: CDR1 GITISATS and CDR2 ISYDGTV (reference sequence). This CDR3 contains 16 residues. CDR3 sequence reads: CALWEYVELGKKIKVF. The DNA for the CDR3 is TGTGCCTTGTGGGAGTACGTAGAGTTGGGCAAAAAAATCAAGGTATTC.

On this clone itself: TCRdb records a much larger clone's protein for this DNA, with a difference at residue 11 that likely arises from a read error; the protein given is the translation of the DNA. CDR3 coding DNA: TGTGCCTTGTGGGAGCAAGAGTTGGGCAAAGAAATCAAGGTATTT. It yields the protein CALWEQELGKEIKVF. The chain couples TRGV9 to TRGJP. The germline gives CDR1 GITISATS, CDR2 ISYDGTV (reference sequence). This CDR3 region has 15 residues.